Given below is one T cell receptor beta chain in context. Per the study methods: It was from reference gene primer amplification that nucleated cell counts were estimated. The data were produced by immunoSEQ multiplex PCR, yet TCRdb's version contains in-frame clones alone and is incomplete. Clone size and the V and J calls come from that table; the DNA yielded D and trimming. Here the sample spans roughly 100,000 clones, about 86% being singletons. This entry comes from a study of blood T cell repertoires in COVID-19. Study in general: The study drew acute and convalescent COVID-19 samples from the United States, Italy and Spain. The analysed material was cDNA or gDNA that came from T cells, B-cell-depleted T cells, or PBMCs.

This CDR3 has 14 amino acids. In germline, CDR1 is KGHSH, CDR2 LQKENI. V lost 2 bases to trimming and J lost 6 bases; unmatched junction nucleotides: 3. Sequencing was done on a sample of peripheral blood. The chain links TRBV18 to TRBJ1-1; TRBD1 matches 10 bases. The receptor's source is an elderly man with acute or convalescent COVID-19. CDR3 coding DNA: TGTGCCAGCTCACCATTCGGGACAGGGGCTGAAGCTTTCTTT. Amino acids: CASSPFGTGAEAFF.